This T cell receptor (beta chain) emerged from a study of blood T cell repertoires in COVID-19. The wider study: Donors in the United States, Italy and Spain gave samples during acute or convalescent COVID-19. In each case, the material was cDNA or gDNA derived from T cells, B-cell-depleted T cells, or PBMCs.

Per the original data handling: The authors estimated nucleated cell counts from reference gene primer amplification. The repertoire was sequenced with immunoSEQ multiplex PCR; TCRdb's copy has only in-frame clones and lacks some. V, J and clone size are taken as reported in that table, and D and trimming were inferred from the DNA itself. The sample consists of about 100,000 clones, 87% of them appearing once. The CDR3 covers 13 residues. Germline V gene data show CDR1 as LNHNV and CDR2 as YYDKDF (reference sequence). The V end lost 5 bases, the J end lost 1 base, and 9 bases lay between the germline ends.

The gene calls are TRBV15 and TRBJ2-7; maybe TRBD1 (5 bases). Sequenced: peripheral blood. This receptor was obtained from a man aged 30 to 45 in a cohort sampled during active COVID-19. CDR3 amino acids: CATSLRDSYEQYF. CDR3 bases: TGTGCCACCAGCCTCAGGGATTCCTACGAGCAGTACTTC.